The 7 T cell receptor beta chains below come from one sample, sequenced in a study of monozygotic twins with inflammatory bowel disease. TCRdb reprocessed the 5' RACE reads, keeping one entry per CDR3 protein, no DNA. The sample table sets out some 440,000 distinct CDR3 sequences. The specimen was blood. The receptors here all came from a human donor with ulcerative colitis or Crohn's disease, or a healthy co-twin of an affected twin (not recorded which).

The V call is TRBV29-1, the J call TRBJ2-7; TCRdb selects TRBD2, and the lack of DNA leaves this call unchecked. The CDR3 covers 13 residues. Germline V gives CDR1 SQVTM, CDR2 ANQGSEA. The CDR3 loop reads CSVASGEPYEQYF.

The V gene is TRBV4-1, the J gene TRBJ1-1; TCRdb outputs TRBD1, but without DNA this stays unchecked. CDR3 length: 14 residues. Germline V gene sequence: CDR1 MGHRA, CDR2 YSYEKL. This CDR3 reads CASSQVPGDTEAFF.

The J gene is TRBJ2-7, the V gene TRBV29-1. Germline CDR1 reads SQVTM; CDR2 reads ANQGSEA. The length of the CDR3 is 13 residues. CDR3 residues: CSGQVWGTYEQYF.

The gene calls are TRBV24-1 and TRBJ2-2. CDR1 KGHDR and CDR2 SFDVKD come from the germline V gene. The CDR3 runs to 14 residues. The CDR3 reads CATSESSNTGELFF.

This sequence joins TRBV20-1 and TRBJ1-4. CDR1 and CDR2 (germline): DFQATT, SNEGSKA (reference sequence). This CDR3 comprises 13 residues. CDR3 amino acids: CSVKGGDNEKLFF.

CDR3 in amino acids: CSAVTGTGATEAFF. The V and J genes are TRBV20-1 and TRBJ1-1; TCRdb lists TRBD1, though no DNA is available to test this call. Germline V gives CDR1 DFQATT, CDR2 SNEGSKA (reference sequence). The CDR3 is 14 amino acids.

The chain carries TRBV11-2 and TRBJ2-2; TCRdb designates TRBD1, a call that cannot be tested without DNA. The CDR3 length is 15 residues. Looked up from germline, CDR1 is SGHAT and CDR2 is FQNNGV. The chain's CDR3 is CASSLLAGATGELFF.